The 30 T cell receptor beta chains given below trace back to one sample, sequenced in a study of CD8 T cells in ankylosing spondylitis (dated by TCRdb to the late 2010s). Library generation was performed with 5' RACE. Sequencing instrument: Illumina HiSeq 2500. The public reads were run again by TCRdb, first through fastp at Q25 and then through MiXCR, and only productive beta chains were kept. Identical CDR3 proteins give one entry, which carries the most common genes and DNA. The sample table records roughly 230,000 distinct CDR3 sequences; roughly 8.2% of these occur just once. Approximately 5% of the sample is in the top ten clones. Sequencing input: blood, either unsorted or a sorted T cell fraction (not recorded which). The receptors were gathered from a female donor with ankylosing spondylitis or in good health (not recorded which).

This clonotype occurred many times. The J gene is TRBJ2-1, the V gene TRBV20-1; D gene uncertain. Per the germline V gene, CDR1 is DFQATT and CDR2 is SNEGSKA (reference sequence). The CDR3 sequence is 11 residues long. Trimming removed 7 bases at V and 6 bases at J, with 10 bases between. The CDR3 sequence: CSERRFNEQFF. CDR3 in DNA: TGCAGTGAAAGACGTTTCAATGAGCAGTTCTTC.

This clonotype was seen repeatedly, ten times or more. In DNA, the CDR3 is TGTGCCAGCAGCTTCTCCGGGACAGGGGGTGGAGAGACCCAGTACTTC. As protein: CASSFSGTGGGETQYF. This chain uses TRBV7-9 with TRBJ2-5, with 11 bases matching TRBD1. Trimming at V came to 3 bases and at J to 4 bases, leaving 7 bases not matched to a gene. The germline V gene encodes CDR1 SEHNR and CDR2 FQNEAQ (reference sequence). The CDR3 spans 16 residues.

This clonotype was recorded many times. The V and J genes are TRBV20-1 and TRBJ1-3; D possibly corresponds to TRBD1 (5 bases). CDR1 is DFQATT and CDR2 is SNEGSKA in the germline V gene (reference sequence). V lost 4 bases and J 3 bases, leaving 16 bases between the germline ends. The CDR3 is 15 residues long. For the CDR3, the DNA is TGCAGTGCTACCCTGGGGGGGTTTGGTGGAAACACCATATATTTT. Protein product: CSATLGGFGGNTIYF.

This clonotype has more than one count but fewer than ten. This sequence may be a read error, since a much larger clone differs from it by one base. The V call is TRBV29-1, the J call TRBJ1-2; D unclear. This CDR3 has 12 amino acids. Germline V gene sequence: CDR1 SQVTM, CDR2 ANQGSEA. V was trimmed by 2 bases and J by 3 bases, leaving 7 bases between them. The CDR3 nucleotides are TGCAGCGTTGAATGCGAGGACTATGGCTACACCTTC. It codes for CSVECEDYGYTF.

The table lists this clonotype with many counts. The rearrangement links TRBV5-1 to TRBJ2-2, with TRBD1 matching over 7 bases. Germline V gives CDR1 SGHRS, CDR2 YFSETQ. CDR3 length equals 17 residues. Unmatched junction bases numbered 9, after V lost 4 bases and J lost 0 bases. In DNA form, the CDR3 reads TGCGCCAGCAGCCCGAGGGGACAGCATGCGAACACCGGGGAGCTGTTTTTT. It is translated as CASSPRGQHANTGELFF.

This clonotype was seen at least ten times. V usage is TRBV2 and J usage is TRBJ1-2; D gene unclear. Germline assignment: CDR1 SNHLY and CDR2 FYNNEI. CDR3 size: 12 residues. Trimming cost V 6 bases and J 7 bases, with 12 bases left between them. In DNA form, the CDR3 reads TGTGCCAGCAGGACACAAGAGGGTGGCTACACCTTC. Translation gives CASRTQEGGYTF.

This clonotype has ten or more counts. This chain joins TRBV29-1 and TRBJ2-7, with 7 bases matching TRBD1. Losses at the gene ends were 6 bases for V and 3 bases for J; bases not matched to a gene: 8. Germline CDR1 SQVTM, CDR2 ANQGSEA. The CDR3 totals 13 residues. The CDR3 loop is CSVRGQLNYEQYF. DNA for the CDR3: TGCAGCGTCAGGGGACAGCTGAACTACGAGCAGTACTTC.

This clonotype was counted at least ten times. The chain links TRBV6-1 to TRBJ1-2; 7 bases fit TRBD1. The junction had 3 bases not matched to a gene; V was cut back by 5 bases and J by 0 bases. The germline V gene encodes CDR1 MNHNS and CDR2 SASEGT. The CDR3 is made up of 14 amino acids. For the CDR3, the DNA is TGTGCCAGCAGTCCCGGGACAGCTAACTATGGCTACACCTTC. It specifies CASSPGTANYGYTF.

This clonotype was recorded at least ten times. The rearrangement uses TRBV29-1 and TRBJ1-1; perhaps TRBD1 as D (6 bases). This CDR3 is 13 amino acids long. V lost 6 bases, J lost 4 bases, and 15 bases lay in between. Germline CDR1 reads SQVTM; CDR2 reads ANQGSEA. This CDR3 is CSVPGQILTEAFF. CDR3 bases: TGCAGCGTCCCCGGACAGATTCTCACTGAAGCTTTCTTT.

This clonotype was seen at least ten times. The chain joins TRBV12-3 or TRBV12-4 to TRBJ2-3; 8 bases agree with TRBD2. With V trimmed by 6 bases and J by 0 bases, 8 bases remained unmatched. CDR3 size: 16 residues. CDR3: CASSPAGGRSTDTQYF. CDR3 bases: TGTGCCAGCAGCCCTGCGGGGGGCCGAAGCACAGATACGCAGTATTTT.

The chain links TRBV7-3 to TRBJ2-7, with 11 bases aligning to TRBD2. V gave up 6 bases and J gave up 6 bases; unmatched junction bases: 13. Germline V gene lookup returns CDR1 SGHTA and CDR2 FQGTGA. The CDR3 consists of 16 residues. The CDR3 nucleotides read TGTGCCAGCAGGGGATCTAGCGGGAGGCCCCTCTCCGAGCAGTACTTC. The encoded protein is CASRGSSGRPLSEQYF.

This clonotype was seen many times. The V gene is TRBV12-3 or TRBV12-4, the J gene TRBJ2-7, with 11 positions matching TRBD2. The CDR3 covers 14 residues. The trim removed 5 bases at V and 4 bases at J, leaving 4 bases unmatched. DNA for the CDR3: TGTGCCAGCAGTACTAGCGGGAGTGGGTACGAGCAGTACTTC. This sequence encodes CASSTSGSGYEQYF.

This clonotype occurred many times. The V and J genes are TRBV5-5 and TRBJ2-7; TRBD2 matches at 7 bases. Trimming took 4 bases from V and 7 from J; bases not matched to a gene: 8. From germline, CDR1 is SGHKS and CDR2 YYEKEE (reference sequence). This CDR3 comprises 13 residues. CDR3 loop: CASSPTSGGEQYF. The CDR3 DNA follows: TGTGCCAGCAGCCCGACGTCCGGGGGGGAGCAGTACTTC.

This clonotype was seen ten or more times. CDR3 in amino acids: CASSFPLSQETQYF. Written as DNA, the CDR3 is TGTGCCAGCAGCTTCCCCTTGAGCCAAGAGACCCAGTACTTC. The rearrangement links TRBV7-2 to TRBJ2-5; D not certain. With 3 bases removed from V and 1 base from J, the gap between germline ends came to 9 bases. Germline CDR1 SGHTA, CDR2 FQGNSA. The CDR3 extends over 14 amino acids.

This clonotype appeared a single time. The chain carries TRBV7-2 and TRBJ2-3; 7 nucleotides agree with TRBD2. Germline V gives CDR1 SGHTA, CDR2 FQGNSA. V was clipped by 5 bases and J by 5 bases; unmatched bases: 10. There are 15 residues in the CDR3. CDR3 in DNA: TGTGCCAGCAGCCCTAGCGGTACGGGGGTAGATACGCAGTATTTT. This codes for CASSPSGTGVDTQYF.

There are many counts of this clonotype. V usage is TRBV4-3 and J usage is TRBJ1-2; weak D call: TRBD1 (5 bases). Germline V gene data show CDR1 as LGHNA and CDR2 as YSLEER. The V and J ends lost 0 bases and 8 bases respectively, with 10 bases between them. The CDR3 totals 13 residues. CDR3 sequence reads: CASSQERRDGYTF. The CDR3 DNA reads TGCGCCAGCAGCCAAGAGAGGAGGGACGGCTACACCTTC.

Remarks on this clonotype: A much larger clone sits a single nucleotide away, making a read error possible. The CDR3 does not end in the conserved phenylalanine or tryptophan, so this is likely a read error. The CDR3 sequence: CSARDGREQYS. For the CDR3, the DNA is TGCAGTGCTAGAGATGGACGCGAGCAGTACTCC. V gene TRBV20-1 combines with J gene TRBJ2-7; D gene ambiguous. This CDR3 is built from 11 residues. V was shortened by 0 bases and J by 6 bases, with 6 bases between the two germline ends. Germline assignment: CDR1 DFQATT and CDR2 SNEGSKA (reference sequence).

Many counts were recorded for this clonotype. This sequence joins TRBV6-5 and TRBJ2-2; no firm D call. Germline V gene data show CDR1 as MNHEY and CDR2 as SVGAGI. This CDR3 has 15 residues. Deletions cut 5 bases from V and 1 base from J, with 11 bases between. DNA of the CDR3: TGTGCCAGCAGTCACACCAGGAGGAACACCGGGGAGCTGTTTTTT. Translated: CASSHTRRNTGELFF.

This clonotype came up many times. V gene TRBV29-1 combines with J gene TRBJ1-2, with 10 bases fitting TRBD1. The CDR3 totals 12 residues. The trim removed 5 bases at V and 7 bases at J, leaving 4 bases unmatched. Germline loops: CDR1 SQVTM, CDR2 ANQGSEA. The CDR3 region is CSVRQGASGYTF. The CDR3 DNA is TGCAGCGTTCGACAGGGGGCGAGTGGCTACACCTTC.

In its sample, this clonotype was seen many times. The CDR3 here is CASSEALRGGSPYEQYF. DNA for the CDR3: TGTGCCAGCAGTGAAGCCCTACGGGGCGGGAGTCCCTACGAGCAGTACTTC. The chain combines TRBV6-1 with TRBJ2-7; TRBD2 aligns across 7 bases. Germline trimming cut 0 bases from V and 2 bases from J; bases unmatched to any gene: 10. The CDR3 is made up of 17 amino acids. Germline-derived CDR1 and CDR2 are MNHNS and SASEGT.

This clonotype was observed a handful of times. The chain uses TRBV4-1 and TRBJ2-7, with D possibly called TRBD1 or TRBD2 (5 bases each). Per the germline V gene, CDR1 is MGHRA and CDR2 is YSYEKL. The CDR3 spans 15 residues. V shed 1 base and J shed 5 bases, with 15 bases lying between them. The CDR3 is CASSQGGKLVNEQYF. The CDR3 DNA reads as TGCGCCAGCAGCCAAGGGGGGAAACTAGTGAACGAGCAGTACTTC.

The V call is TRBV11-2, the J call TRBJ2-5; 8 bases agree with TRBD2. The CDR3 runs to 17 residues. The ends lost 4 bases at V and 8 bases at J; junction bases unmatched: 18. Germline V gene data show CDR1 as SGHAT and CDR2 as FQNNGV. The CDR3 coding sequence is TGTGCCAGCAGCTCCACCCCCCGCGCTAGCGGGCCCTTAACCCAGTACTTC. It is translated as CASSSTPRASGPLTQYF.

Ten or more counts support this clonotype. The rearrangement uses TRBV4-3 and TRBJ1-3, with D uncertain. The V and J ends lost 0 bases and 0 bases respectively, with 15 bases between them. This CDR3 has 18 residues. CDR1 and CDR2 (germline): LGHNA, YSLEER. The CDR3 sequence is CASSQDPGGPSSGNTIYF. The CDR3 DNA reads TGCGCCAGCAGCCAAGATCCTGGTGGCCCGAGCTCTGGAAACACCATATATTTT.

CDR3 loop: CCARDRGASGSWGFDYNEQFF. CDR3 in DNA: TGCTGCGCTAGAGATCGGGGGGCTAGCGGGAGTTGGGGGTTTGACTACAATGAGCAGTTCTTC. The rearrangement links TRBV20-1 to TRBJ2-1; 10 bases line up with TRBD2. Germline assignment: CDR1 DFQATT and CDR2 SNEGSKA (reference sequence). The CDR3 is 21 residues long.

This clonotype has at least ten counts. This chain joins TRBV4-1 and TRBJ2-1; 7 nucleotides align to TRBD1. This CDR3 region has 16 residues. Germline-derived CDR1 and CDR2 are MGHRA and YSYEKL. J lost 6 bases, V lost 4 bases, and 12 bases had no gene match. The CDR3 is CASSRLGTVASNEQFF. The DNA for the CDR3 is TGCGCCAGCAGCCGCCTGGGGACAGTCGCATCCAATGAGCAGTTCTTC.

Concerning this clonotype: An end of the junction does not agree with germline; a read error may underlie this. This chain joins TRBV7-9 and TRBJ1-1, with D possibly TRBD1 on 5 matching bases. This CDR3 contains 14 residues. Per germline, CDR1 SEHNR and CDR2 FQNEAQ (reference sequence). The CDR3 DNA is TGTGCCGGCAGCTCCCCCGGGGGTCGGACTGAAGCTTTCTTT. As protein: CAGSSPGGRTEAFF.

This clonotype was seen at least ten times. The chain is built from TRBV6-1 and TRBJ2-2; D is ambiguous. The V and J ends lost 7 bases and 4 bases respectively, with 13 bases between them. Germline V gene lookup returns CDR1 MNHNS and CDR2 SASEGT. The CDR3 spans 14 residues. The CDR3 region is CASKASGSTGELFF. The CDR3 DNA reads as TGTGCCAGCAAAGCTAGTGGTAGCACCGGGGAGCTGTTTTTT.

This clonotype was counted ten times or more. The V call is TRBV5-6, the J call TRBJ2-5, with D uncertain. The CDR3 loop spans 12 amino acids. Looked up from germline, CDR1 is SGHDT and CDR2 is YYEEEE. Trimming took off 2 bases at V and 5 bases at J, with 7 bases between the two ends. In DNA, the CDR3 is TGTGCCAGCAGCTTATACGCGGAGACCCAGTACTTC. Translating gives CASSLYAETQYF.

A few counts support this clonotype. This may come from a read error, since a much larger clone is one base off. The chain employs TRBV7-2 and TRBJ2-1; D gene uncertain. Between the trimmed V and J ends, which lost 7 bases and 5 bases, there was a span of 6 bases. The CDR3 sequence is 11 residues long. From germline, CDR1 is SGHTA and CDR2 FQGNSA. This CDR3 is CASKRDNEQFF. Written as DNA, the CDR3 is TGTGCCAGCAAAAGGGACAATGAGCAGTTCTTC.

The CDR3 region is CASSLSFEQFF. As DNA, the CDR3 is TGTGCCAGCAGCTTAAGTTTTGAGCAGTTCTTC. The chain uses TRBV7-2 and TRBJ2-1; D is unclear. The germline V gene encodes CDR1 SGHTA and CDR2 FQGNSA. V was clipped by 2 bases and J by 9 bases, with 5 bases between them. This CDR3 region has 11 residues.